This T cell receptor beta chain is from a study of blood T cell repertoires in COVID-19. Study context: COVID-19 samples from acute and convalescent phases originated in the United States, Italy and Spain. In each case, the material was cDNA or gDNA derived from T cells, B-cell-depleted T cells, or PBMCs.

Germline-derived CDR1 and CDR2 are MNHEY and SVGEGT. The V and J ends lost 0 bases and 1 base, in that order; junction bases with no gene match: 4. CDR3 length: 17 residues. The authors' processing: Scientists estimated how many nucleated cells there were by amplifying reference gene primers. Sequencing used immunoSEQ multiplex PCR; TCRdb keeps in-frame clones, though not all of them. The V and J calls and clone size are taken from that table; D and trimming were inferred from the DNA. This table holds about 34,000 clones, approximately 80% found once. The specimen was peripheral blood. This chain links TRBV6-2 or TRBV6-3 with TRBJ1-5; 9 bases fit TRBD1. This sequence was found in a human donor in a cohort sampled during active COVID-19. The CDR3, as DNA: TGTGCCAGCAGTTACTCGGGGACAGGGACCAGCAATCAGCCCCAGCATTTT. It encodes CASSYSGTGTSNQPQHF.